This T cell receptor beta chain was recorded in a study of T cells expressing NK-cell markers. Looking at the study overall: Repertoire data for TCR beta were derived from sorted T cells (CD3+CD56+NKG2C+, CD3+CD56+NKG2C- and CD3+CD56-NKG2C+). Most of the eight sequenced donors were HCMV-seropositive; one was seronegative.

CDR1 and CDR2 (germline): SQVTM, ANQGSEA. This CDR3 is 13 amino acids long. Study outcomes and limitations: Of the CD8+ T cells in about 6 donors, 1.0-7.0% belonged to dominant NKG2C+ clonotypes. Several donors' CD3+CD56-NKG2C+ cells were dominated by the same clonotypes.

For this clonotype: The antigen remains undetermined.

From its re-call of the 5' RACE reads, TCRdb lists each CDR3 protein once, without DNA. This sample contains more than 400,000 distinct CDR3 sequences. The gene calls are TRBV29-1 and TRBJ2-3; the TCRdb call, TRBD1, lacks DNA for checking. Sequencing was done on a sample of blood T cells: a sorted CD56 or NKG2C T cell subset, CD4+ or CD8+ T cells, or bulk PBMC T cells (not recorded which). This clonotype originated in a woman between 18 and 70 years old in good health. The chain's CDR3 is CSVGPRTTDTQYF.